Listed below are T cell receptor beta chains from one sample, sequenced in a study of T cell responses to AZD1222 COVID-19 vaccine. Assay used: immunoSEQ multiplex PCR; TCRdb lists only in-frame clones, some missing. This table has around 150,000 clones, around 94% appearing once. Source: peripheral blood, taken 28 days after the second AZD1222 dose. The receptor source for this set is an adult who received the AZD1222 COVID-19 vaccine. CDR3s include the opening cysteine and the closing phenylalanine or tryptophan. The D gene is left open where the match is weak. Clone sizes are given selectively: once, few, many, or a class where the clone is expanded.

>TRBD1|TRBV7-2|TRBJ1-5|.
TGTGCCAGCAGCTTAATGGGAGGGGGCGGCAATCAGCCCCAGCATTTT
CASSLMGGGGNQPQHF
>TRBD1|TRBV4-1|TRBJ2-3|.
TGCGCCAGCAGGCTCCAGGGGGCGAAGGGCACAGATACGCAGTATTTT
CASRLQGAKGTDTQYF
>TRBD2|TRBV27|TRBJ2-7|.
TGTGCCAGCGGAATTCCGGGACTAAGCGGCGAGCAGTACTTC
CASGIPGLSGEQYF
>.|TRBV5-1|TRBJ2-7|.
TGCGCCAGCAGGCACCCCCCGAGTGGGGCGAGCTCCTACGAGCAGTACTTC
CASRHPPSGASSYEQYF
>.|TRBV11-2|TRBJ1-1|.
TGTGCCAGCAGCATCCGACACAACACTGAAGCTTTCTTT
CASSIRHNTEAFF
>.|TRBV7-9|TRBJ1-2|.
TGTGCCAGCAGCTTAGTTACTGGTTATGGCTACACCTTC
CASSLVTGYGYTF
>TRBD1|TRBV18|TRBJ1-1|.
TGTGCCAGCTCACAGGGAGGGGGCATGTTGAACACTGAAGCTTTCTTT
CASSQGGGMLNTEAFF
>TRBD2|TRBV14|TRBJ2-3|.
TGTGCCAGCAGCCTCCGTCTTACTAGCGGGAGTATAGATACGCAGTATTTT
CASSLRLTSGSIDTQYF
>.|TRBV6-6|TRBJ1-1|.
TGTGCCAGCAGCCAGGACGCCACTGAAGCTTTCTTT
CASSQDATEAFF
>TRBD1|TRBV5-6|TRBJ1-2|few
TGTGCCAGCAGCTCCGGGACAGGGGGTTATGGCTACACCTTC
CASSSGTGGYGYTF
>.|TRBV5-8|TRBJ2-7|.
TGTGCCAGCAGCTTCCAAACCGGGACGGTGAGACATGAGCAGTACTTC
CASSFQTGTVRHEQYF
>TRBD2|TRBV25-1|TRBJ2-5|.
TGTGCCAGCAGTGACCTCCGGACTAGCAGCCAAGAGACCCAGTACTTC
CASSDLRTSSQETQYF
>.|TRBV19|TRBJ2-1|.
TGTGCCAGTAGTATTTGGAGTGAGCAGTTCTTC
CASSIWSEQFF
>.|TRBV25-1|TRBJ1-1|.
TGTGCCAGCAGTGTGTCACAGGGAGAAACTGAAGCTTTCTTT
CASSVSQGETEAFF
>TRBD1|TRBV27|TRBJ1-5|.
TGTGCCAGCCGGGGACAGGGGATCAATCAGCCCCAGCATTTT
CASRGQGINQPQHF
>TRBD1|TRBV7-2|TRBJ2-2|once
TGTGCCAGCAGCCCCCGGACAGGGAACACCGGGGAGCTGTTTTTT
CASSPRTGNTGELFF
>.|TRBV18|TRBJ1-3|.
TGTGCCAGCTCACCGATCAACTCTGGAAACACCATATATTTT
CASSPINSGNTIYF
>TRBD1|TRBV5-4|TRBJ1-2|.
TGTGCCAGCAGCTTGTCGGTGATCAACATGGGACAGACTAACTATGGCTACACCTTC
CASSLSVINMGQTNYGYTF
>TRBD2|TRBV7-2|TRBJ2-7|.
TGTGCCAGCAGCTTCGCCCCGGGACTAGCGGGATACGAGCAGTACTTC
CASSFAPGLAGYEQYF
>TRBD1|TRBV28|TRBJ2-1|.
TGTGCCAGCAGTTTAGATTGGACAGGGAACAATGAGCAGTTCTTC
CASSLDWTGNNEQFF
>TRBD1|TRBV7-2|TRBJ2-1|.
TGTGCCAGCAGCATGGGACAGAGCCAAATTAGGCAGTTCTTC
CASSMGQSQIRQFF
>.|TRBV2|TRBJ2-3|once
TGTGCCAGCAGTGAAGAAGGTGGAACCGATACGCAGTATTTT
CASSEEGGTDTQYF
>.|TRBV19|TRBJ2-5|.
TGTGCCAGTAGTATGGGGAGGTTAGAGACCCAGTACTTC
CASSMGRLETQYF
>TRBD2|TRBV4-2|TRBJ2-7|.
TGTGCCAGCAGCCACCCGACTAGCGGGAACTCCTACGAGCAGTACTTC
CASSHPTSGNSYEQYF
>.|TRBV2|TRBJ2-7|.
TGTGCCAGCAGTGTGGGTTACGAGCAGTACTTC
CASSVGYEQYF
>TRBD1|TRBV7-2|TRBJ2-1|.
TGTGCCAGCAGCTCAGGACAGGGTAGGTATGAGCAGTTCTTC
CASSSGQGRYEQFF
>TRBD1|TRBV6-1|TRBJ1-2|.
TGTGCCAGCAGTGCCCGGGACAGGGCGTTTTGGGATGGCTACACCTTC
CASSARDRAFWDGYTF
>.|TRBV5-1|TRBJ2-3|.
TGCGCCAGCAGCTTGGCCCTACTCGAAGCTGATACGCAGTATTTT
CASSLALLEADTQYF